This T cell receptor beta chain was captured in a study of blood T cell repertoires in COVID-19. The assay was immunoSEQ multiplex PCR, and TCRdb's table has in-frame clones only and misses some. The data contain 200,000 to 250,000 clones, around 83% of them singletons. This CDR3 is 12 amino acids long. Trimming took off 4 bases at V and 6 bases at J, with 10 bases between the two ends. Germline V lookup: CDR1 LGHDT, CDR2 YNNKEL (reference sequence). The chain uses TRBV3-1 (or the pseudogene TRBV3-2) and TRBJ2-7, with D perhaps TRBD2 (6 bases). Material: peripheral blood. This TCR was recovered from a man aged 45-65 years who had recovered from COVID-19. CDR3 region: CASSRLVGEQYF. In DNA, the CDR3 is TGTGCCAGCAGCCGACTAGTGGGCGAGCAGTACTTC.